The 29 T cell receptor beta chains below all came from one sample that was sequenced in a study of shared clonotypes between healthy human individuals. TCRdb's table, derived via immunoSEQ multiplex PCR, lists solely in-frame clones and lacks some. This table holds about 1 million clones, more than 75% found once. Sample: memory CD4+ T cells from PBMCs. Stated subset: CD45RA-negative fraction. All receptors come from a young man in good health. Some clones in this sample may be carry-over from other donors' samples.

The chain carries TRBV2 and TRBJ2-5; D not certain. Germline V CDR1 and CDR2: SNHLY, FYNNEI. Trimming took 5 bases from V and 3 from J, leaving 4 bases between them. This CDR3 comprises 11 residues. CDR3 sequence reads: CASSPEETQYF. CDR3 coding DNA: TGTGCCAGCAGTCCAGAAGAGACCCAGTACTTC.

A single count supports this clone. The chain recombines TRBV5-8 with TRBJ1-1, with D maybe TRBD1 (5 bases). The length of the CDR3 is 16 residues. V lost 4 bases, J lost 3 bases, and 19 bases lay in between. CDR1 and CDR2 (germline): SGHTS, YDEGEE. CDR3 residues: CASSTQGGAHYTEAFF. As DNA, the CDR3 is TGTGCCAGCAGCACTCAGGGAGGGGCCCATTACACTGAAGCTTTCTTT.

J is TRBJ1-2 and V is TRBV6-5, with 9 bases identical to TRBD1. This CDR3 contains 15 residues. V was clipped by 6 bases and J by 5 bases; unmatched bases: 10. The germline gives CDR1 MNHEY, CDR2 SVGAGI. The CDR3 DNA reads TGTGCCAGCAGCGCGGGACAGGGACGTGGGTATGGCTACACCTTC. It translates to CASSAGQGRGYGYTF.

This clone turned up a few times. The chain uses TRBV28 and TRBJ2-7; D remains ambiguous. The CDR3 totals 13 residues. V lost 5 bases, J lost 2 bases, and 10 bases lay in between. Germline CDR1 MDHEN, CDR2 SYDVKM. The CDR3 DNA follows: TGTGCCAGCAGTCCCCGTACAACCTACGAGCAGTACTTC. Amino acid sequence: CASSPRTTYEQYF.

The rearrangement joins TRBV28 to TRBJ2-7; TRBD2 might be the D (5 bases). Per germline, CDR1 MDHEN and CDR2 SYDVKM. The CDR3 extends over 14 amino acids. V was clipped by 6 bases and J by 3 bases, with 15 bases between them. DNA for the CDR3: TGTGCCAGCAGCTCTCCCGGGATGCTCTACGAGCAGTACTTC. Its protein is CASSSPGMLYEQYF.

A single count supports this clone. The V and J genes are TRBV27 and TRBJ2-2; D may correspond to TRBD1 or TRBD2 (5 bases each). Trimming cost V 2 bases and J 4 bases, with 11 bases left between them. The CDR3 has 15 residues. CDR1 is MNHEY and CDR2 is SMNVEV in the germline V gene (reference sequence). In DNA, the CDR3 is TGTGCCAGCAGTTTAGGGGGTATGGGCACCGGGGAGCTGTTTTTT. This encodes CASSLGGMGTGELFF.

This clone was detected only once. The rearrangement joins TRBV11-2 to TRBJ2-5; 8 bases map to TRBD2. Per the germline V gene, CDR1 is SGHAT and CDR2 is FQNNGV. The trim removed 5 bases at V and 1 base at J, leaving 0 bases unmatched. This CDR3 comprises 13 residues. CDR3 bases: TGTGCCAGCAGCCGGGGGGGCCAAGAGACCCAGTACTTC. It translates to CASSRGGQETQYF.

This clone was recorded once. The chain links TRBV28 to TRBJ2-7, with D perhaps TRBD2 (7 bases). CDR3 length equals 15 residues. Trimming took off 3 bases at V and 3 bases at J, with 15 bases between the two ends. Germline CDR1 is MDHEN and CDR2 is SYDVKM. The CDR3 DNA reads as TGTGCCAGCAGTTTCATCGGGGGGCCCCACTACGAGCAGTACTTC. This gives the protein CASSFIGGPHYEQYF.

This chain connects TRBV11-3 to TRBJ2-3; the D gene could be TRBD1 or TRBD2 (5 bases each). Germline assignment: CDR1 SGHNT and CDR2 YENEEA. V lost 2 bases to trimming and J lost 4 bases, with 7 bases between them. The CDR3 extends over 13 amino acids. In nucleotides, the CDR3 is TGTGCCAGCAGCTTACAGGGAGCAGATACGCAGTATTTT. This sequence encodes CASSLQGADTQYF.

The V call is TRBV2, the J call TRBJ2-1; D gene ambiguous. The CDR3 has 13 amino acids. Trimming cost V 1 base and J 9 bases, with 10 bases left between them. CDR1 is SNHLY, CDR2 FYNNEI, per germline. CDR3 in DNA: TGTGCCAGCAGTGAAGTCAGGCTCGGTGAGCAGTTCTTC. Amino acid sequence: CASSEVRLGEQFF.

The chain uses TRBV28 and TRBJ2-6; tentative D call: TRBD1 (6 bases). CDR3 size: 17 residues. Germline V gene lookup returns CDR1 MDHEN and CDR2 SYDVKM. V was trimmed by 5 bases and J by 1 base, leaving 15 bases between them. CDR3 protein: CASSRLRGSSGANVLTF. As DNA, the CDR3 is TGTGCCAGCAGTAGACTCAGGGGAAGTTCTGGGGCCAACGTCCTGACTTTC.

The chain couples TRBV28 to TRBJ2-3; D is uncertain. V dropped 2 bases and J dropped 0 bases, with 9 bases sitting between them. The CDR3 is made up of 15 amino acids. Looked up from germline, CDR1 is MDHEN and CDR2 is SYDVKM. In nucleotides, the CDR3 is TGTGCCAGCAGTTTAACCCCCGGTAGCACAGATACGCAGTATTTT. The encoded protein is CASSLTPGSTDTQYF.

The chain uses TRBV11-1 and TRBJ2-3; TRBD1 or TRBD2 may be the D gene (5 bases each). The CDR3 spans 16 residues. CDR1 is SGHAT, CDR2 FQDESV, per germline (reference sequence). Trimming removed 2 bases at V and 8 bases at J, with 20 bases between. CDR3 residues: CASSLPRGLGRGTQYF. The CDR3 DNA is TGTGCCAGCAGCTTACCCCGCGGTCTGGGACGGGGTACGCAGTATTTT.

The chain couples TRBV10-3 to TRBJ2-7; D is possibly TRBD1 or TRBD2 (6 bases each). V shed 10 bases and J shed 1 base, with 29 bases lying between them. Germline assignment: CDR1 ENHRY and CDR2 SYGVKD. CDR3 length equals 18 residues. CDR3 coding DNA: TGTGCCACCAAAAGGGGGGTAGGTAGGAACGCGGGGTCCTACGAGCAGTACTTC. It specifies CATKRGVGRNAGSYEQYF.

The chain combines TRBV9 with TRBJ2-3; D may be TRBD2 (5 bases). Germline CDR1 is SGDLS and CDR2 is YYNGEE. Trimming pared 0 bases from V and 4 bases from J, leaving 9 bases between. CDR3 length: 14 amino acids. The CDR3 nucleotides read TGTGCCAGCAGCGTAGCGGCTAGCCCAGATACGCAGTATTTT. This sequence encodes CASSVAASPDTQYF. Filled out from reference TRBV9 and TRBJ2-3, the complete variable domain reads DSGVTQTPKHLITATGQRVTLRCSPRSGDLSVYWYQQSLDQGLQFLIQYYNGEERAKGNILERFSAQQFPDLHSELNLSSLELGDSALYFCASSVAASPDTQYFGPGTRLTVL.

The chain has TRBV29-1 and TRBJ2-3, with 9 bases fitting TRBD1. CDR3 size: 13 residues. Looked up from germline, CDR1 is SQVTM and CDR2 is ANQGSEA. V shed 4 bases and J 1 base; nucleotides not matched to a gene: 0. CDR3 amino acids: CSVGTGGTDTQYF. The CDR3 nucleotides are TGCAGCGTTGGGACAGGGGGCACAGATACGCAGTATTTT.

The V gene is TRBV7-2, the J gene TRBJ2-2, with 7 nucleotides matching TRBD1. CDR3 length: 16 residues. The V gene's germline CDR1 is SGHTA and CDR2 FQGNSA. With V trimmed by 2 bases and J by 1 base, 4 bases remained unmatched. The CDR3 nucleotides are TGTGCCAGCAGCTTACAGGGGGTAGGGAACACCGGGGAGCTGTTTTTT. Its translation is CASSLQGVGNTGELFF. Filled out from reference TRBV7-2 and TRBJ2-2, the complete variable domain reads GAGVSQSPSNKVTEKGKDVELRCDPISGHTALYWYRQSLGQGLEFLIYFQGNSAPDKSGLPSDRFSAERTGGSVSTLTIQRTQQEDSAVYLCASSLQGVGNTGELFFGEGSRLTVL.

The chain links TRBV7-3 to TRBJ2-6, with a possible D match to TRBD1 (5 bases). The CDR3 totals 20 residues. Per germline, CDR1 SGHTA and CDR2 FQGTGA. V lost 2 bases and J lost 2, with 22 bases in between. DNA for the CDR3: TGTGCCAGCAGCTTATCTTACTCGTCCGGTGGCAGGGCTGGGGCCAACGTCCTGACTTTC. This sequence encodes CASSLSYSSGGRAGANVLTF.

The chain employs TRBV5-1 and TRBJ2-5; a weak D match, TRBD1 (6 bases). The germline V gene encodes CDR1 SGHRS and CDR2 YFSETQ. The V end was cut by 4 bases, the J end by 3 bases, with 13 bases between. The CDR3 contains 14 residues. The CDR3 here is CASSASTGKETQYF. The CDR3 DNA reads TGCGCCAGCAGCGCCTCGACAGGCAAAGAGACCCAGTACTTC.

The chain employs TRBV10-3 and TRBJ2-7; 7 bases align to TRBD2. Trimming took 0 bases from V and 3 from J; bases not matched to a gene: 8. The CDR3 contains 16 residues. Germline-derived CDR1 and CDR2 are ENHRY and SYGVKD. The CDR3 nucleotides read TGTGCCATCAGTGAGTCGGGGCCGGGAGGCCTCTACGAGCAGTACTTC. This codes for CAISESGPGGLYEQYF.

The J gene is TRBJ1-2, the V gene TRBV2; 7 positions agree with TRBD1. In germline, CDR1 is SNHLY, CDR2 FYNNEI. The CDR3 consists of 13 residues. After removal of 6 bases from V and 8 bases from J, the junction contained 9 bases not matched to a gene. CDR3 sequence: CASRNLDRVGYTF. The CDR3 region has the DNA TGTGCCAGCAGAAACCTTGACAGGGTCGGCTACACCTTC.

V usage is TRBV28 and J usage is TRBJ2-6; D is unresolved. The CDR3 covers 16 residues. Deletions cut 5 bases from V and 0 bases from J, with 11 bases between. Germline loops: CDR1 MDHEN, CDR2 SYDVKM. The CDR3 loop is CASSPSLGSGANVLTF. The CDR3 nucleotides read TGTGCCAGCAGTCCCTCTCTAGGCTCTGGGGCCAACGTCCTGACTTTC.

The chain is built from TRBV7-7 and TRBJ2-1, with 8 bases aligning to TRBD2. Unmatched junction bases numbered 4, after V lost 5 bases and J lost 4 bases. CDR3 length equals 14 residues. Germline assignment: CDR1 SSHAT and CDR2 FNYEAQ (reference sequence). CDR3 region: CASSATSGYNEQFF. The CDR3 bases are TGTGCCAGCAGCGCCACTAGCGGTTACAATGAGCAGTTCTTC.

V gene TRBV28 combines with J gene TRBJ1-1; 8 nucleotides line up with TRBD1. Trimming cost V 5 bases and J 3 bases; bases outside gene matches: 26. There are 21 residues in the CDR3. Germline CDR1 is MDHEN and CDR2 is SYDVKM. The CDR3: CASSPRSPNRDRTRLDTEAFF. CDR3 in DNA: TGTGCCAGCAGTCCCCGCTCACCTAACCGGGACAGGACGCGGCTGGACACTGAAGCTTTCTTT.

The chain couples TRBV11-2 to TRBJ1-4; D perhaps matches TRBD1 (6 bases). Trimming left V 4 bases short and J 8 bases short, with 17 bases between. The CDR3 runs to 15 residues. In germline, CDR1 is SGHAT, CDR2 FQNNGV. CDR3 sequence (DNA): TGTGCCAGCAGCTCCGGTATGGGGGGCATAGAAAAACTGTTTTTT. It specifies CASSSGMGGIEKLFF.

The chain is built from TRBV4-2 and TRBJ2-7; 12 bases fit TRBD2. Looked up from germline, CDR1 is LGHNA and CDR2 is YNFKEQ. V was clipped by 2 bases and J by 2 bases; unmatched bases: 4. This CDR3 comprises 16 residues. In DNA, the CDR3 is TGTGCCAGCAGCCAACATCTAGCGGGAGGGCCCTACGAGCAGTACTTC. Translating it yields CASSQHLAGGPYEQYF.

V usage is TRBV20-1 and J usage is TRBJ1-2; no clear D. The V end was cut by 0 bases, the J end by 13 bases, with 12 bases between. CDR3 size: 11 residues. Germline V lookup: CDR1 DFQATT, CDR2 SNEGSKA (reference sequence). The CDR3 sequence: CSARDLREGTF. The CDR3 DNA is TGCAGTGCTAGAGATCTCCGAGAGGGCACCTTC.

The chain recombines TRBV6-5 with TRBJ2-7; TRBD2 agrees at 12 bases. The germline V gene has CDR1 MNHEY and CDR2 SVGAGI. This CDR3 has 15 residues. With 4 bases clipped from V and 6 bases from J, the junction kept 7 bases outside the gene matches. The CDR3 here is CASSSLAGGPGEQYF. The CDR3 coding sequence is TGTGCCAGCAGTTCCCTAGCGGGAGGGCCAGGCGAGCAGTACTTC.

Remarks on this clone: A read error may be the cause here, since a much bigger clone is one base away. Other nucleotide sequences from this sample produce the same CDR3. CDR3 DNA sequence: TGTGCCAGCAGCTTAGAACAGAACACCGGGGAGCTGTTTTTT. Its protein product is CASSLEQNTGELFF. J is TRBJ2-2 and V is TRBV7-8; D is unclear. Germline CDR1 SGHVS, CDR2 FQNEAQ. Trimming took 1 base from V and 1 from J, leaving 4 bases between them. The CDR3 consists of 14 residues.